The clone carrying this T cell receptor (delta chain) was found many times. TCRdb's protein for this DNA is that of a much larger clone and differs from the translation at residue 13, likely a read error; the protein shown is the DNA translation. The identical CDR3 is also encoded by other nucleotide sequences in the sample. This sample is part of a study of gamma-delta T cells after stem cell transplantation. With CATT, TCRdb re-called clones from the RT-PCR reads. The sample lists some 14,000 delta-chain clones; over 8% were seen once. Germline CDR1 TSWWSYY, CDR2 QGS. Trimming removed 5 bases from V and 6 bases from J, with 25 bases in between. This CDR3 is 17 amino acids long.

This sequence originates from a human donor. It is not recorded whose cells these are; they may come from a transplant donor. Input material: gamma-delta T cells. This rearrangement joins TRDV1 to TRDJ1, with a possible D match to TRDD2 (6 bases). The CDR3 protein is CALGKRITFRASYKLIF. CDR3 coding DNA: TGTGCTCTTGGGAAACGAATCACATTTCGGGCTTCCTATAAACTCATCTTT.